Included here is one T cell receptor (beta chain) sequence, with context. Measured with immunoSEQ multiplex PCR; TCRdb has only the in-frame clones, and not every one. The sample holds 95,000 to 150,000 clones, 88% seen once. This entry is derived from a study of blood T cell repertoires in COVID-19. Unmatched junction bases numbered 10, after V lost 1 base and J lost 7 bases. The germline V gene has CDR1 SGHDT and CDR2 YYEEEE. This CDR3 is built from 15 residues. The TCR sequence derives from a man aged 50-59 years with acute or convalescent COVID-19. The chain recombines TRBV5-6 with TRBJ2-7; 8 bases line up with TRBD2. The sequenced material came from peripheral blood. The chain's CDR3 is CASSLYPGGRREQYF. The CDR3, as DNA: TGTGCCAGCAGCTTGTATCCGGGAGGGCGTCGGGAGCAGTACTTC.